This T cell receptor (beta chain) comes out of a study of response to subunit inactivated influenza vaccine. A single record per CDR3 protein comes from TCRdb applying MiXCR to the RT-PCR reads. The data contain about 180,000 distinct CDR3 sequences, about 10% of them seen just once; the ten biggest clones take up around 40%. The sample consisted of CD8+ T cells sorted from PBMCs, taken about 23 months after vaccination. The sequence was collected from a man aged 50-75 years who received an inactivated influenza vaccine.

The CDR3 DNA sequence: TGTGCCAGCGCCAGCGGGGGGGCGGGGAATGAGCAGTTCTTC. This encodes CASASGGAGNEQFF. The J gene is TRBJ2-1, the V gene TRBV6-1; 10 nucleotides align to TRBD2. Trimming removed 8 bases from V and 7 bases from J; junction bases left unmatched: 8. Per the germline V gene, CDR1 is MNHNS and CDR2 is SASEGT. The CDR3 length is 14 residues.